A single sample gave rise to the 5 T cell receptor beta chains below, sequenced in a study of post-analysis software for immune sequencing data. Whole-study findings and limits: Elevated frequency relative to controls characterized several TRBV segments in patients, TRBV5-6, TRBV5-1 and TRBV20-1 among them.

Tagging with unique molecular identifiers was a feature of the TCR beta cDNA libraries. In TCRdb, the PCR reads were re-called with MiXCR into one record per CDR3 protein. This sample has about 810,000 distinct CDR3 sequences; approximately 50% occur once, and the top ten carry approximately 4.5%. For these TCRs, the target antigens are not known. Specimen: blood. All receptors come from a girl aged 10-17 years with multiple sclerosis.

The V gene is TRBV5-1, the J gene TRBJ1-2; no clear D. V dropped 4 bases and J dropped 4 bases, with 8 bases sitting between them. Germline assignment: CDR1 SGHRS and CDR2 YFSETQ. The CDR3 loop spans 12 amino acids. In DNA form, the CDR3 reads TGCGCCAGCAGCGAGGACGTCTATGGCTACACCTTC. It translates to CASSEDVYGYTF.

This chain joins TRBV5-1 and TRBJ2-7, with unresolved D. Germline V lookup: CDR1 SGHRS, CDR2 YFSETQ. V lost 1 base, J lost 3 bases, and 14 bases lay in between. The CDR3 extends over 15 amino acids. The CDR3 region is CASSLTPQLYYEQYF. In DNA form, the CDR3 reads TGCGCCAGCAGCTTGACCCCCCAGCTTTACTACGAGCAGTACTTC.

In its sample, this clonotype was seen a few times. The J gene is TRBJ2-3, the V gene TRBV6-6, with 9 bases lining up with TRBD2. The CDR3 covers 15 residues. Germline lookup yields CDR1 MNHNY and CDR2 SVGAGI (reference sequence). V dropped 5 bases and J dropped 3; count of bases not matched to a gene: 6. CDR3 nucleotide sequence: TGTGCCAGCAGTGGGACTAGCCGAGTAACAGATACGCAGTATTTT. Its translation: CASSGTSRVTDTQYF.

The gene calls are TRBV9 and TRBJ2-7; 10 nucleotides match TRBD2. Germline trimming cut 3 bases from V and 4 bases from J; bases unmatched to any gene: 10. The V gene's germline CDR1 is SGDLS and CDR2 YYNGEE. This CDR3 region has 16 residues. The DNA for the CDR3 is TGTGCCAGCAGCGGGGGGCTAGCGGGAGATTGGTACGAGCAGTACTTC. Translated, it gives CASSGGLAGDWYEQYF.

This clonotype occurred a few times. The rearrangement uses TRBV10-3 and TRBJ2-7; 9 bases map to TRBD1. Germline loops: CDR1 ENHRY, CDR2 SYGVKD. This CDR3 spans 14 amino acids. J lost 1 base, V lost 6 bases, and 4 bases had no gene match. Here the CDR3 reads CAIRGQGLSYEQYF. The DNA for the CDR3 is TGTGCCATCAGGGGACAGGGCTTATCCTACGAGCAGTACTTC.